Each of the 14 T cell receptor beta chains below was sequenced from the same sample in a study of OX40 agonist ivuxolimab in advanced cancers. Library preparation employed the immunoSEQ multiplex PCR assay. TCRdb carries this immuneACCESS record with in-frame sequences only. Its versions omit some clonotypes, under half of them owing to an unresolved V gene in the studies checked, with the rest unexplained. The sample has about 32,000 clones on record, 75% to 95% of them singletons. About 4.5% of the sample lies in the top ten. The specimen comprised CD4+ or CD8+ T cells sorted from blood, sampled in a trial of the OX40 agonist ivuxolimab. These receptors originate from an adult with an advanced solid tumor such as melanoma, head and neck, liver or kidney cancer.

V and J are TRBV27 and TRBJ2-3; 8 bases are a match to TRBD1. Germline assignment: CDR1 MNHEY and CDR2 SMNVEV (reference sequence). CDR3 length equals 16 residues. V dropped 3 bases and J dropped 0; count of bases not matched to a gene: 5. DNA of the CDR3: TGTGCCAGCAGTTTCCAGGGGGCTCTTAGCACAGATACGCAGTATTTT. Protein product: CASSFQGALSTDTQYF.

The rearrangement joins TRBV6-4 to TRBJ2-1; D is uncertain. CDR1 and CDR2 from the germline V gene are MRHNA and SNTAGT. The CDR3 contains 15 residues. V lost 6 bases and J lost 0, with 12 bases in between. CDR3 nucleotide sequence: TGTGCCAGCAGGCTCCGTCCGGACTCCTACAATGAGCAGTTCTTC. Amino acid sequence: CASRLRPDSYNEQFF.

The chain recombines TRBV6-5 with TRBJ1-2; the D gene is possibly TRBD1 (6 bases). Germline V gives CDR1 MNHEY, CDR2 SVGAGI. V lost 6 bases to trimming and J lost 3 bases, with 14 bases between them. This CDR3 has 14 amino acids. The CDR3 loop reads CASRPWEGDYGYTF. Here the CDR3 DNA reads TGTGCCAGCAGACCATGGGAGGGGGACTATGGCTACACCTTC.

The genes are TRBV7-3 and TRBJ2-2; tentative D call: TRBD2 (6 bases). The CDR3 totals 13 residues. The V and J ends lost 5 bases and 5 bases respectively, with 9 bases between them. Germline-derived CDR1 and CDR2 are SGHTA and FQGTGA. The CDR3 is CASSRRETGELFF. Written as DNA, the CDR3 is TGTGCCAGCAGCCGCCGGGAGACCGGGGAGCTGTTTTTT.

The chain couples TRBV7-3 to TRBJ2-3, with a tentative D call TRBD2 (5 bases). The CDR3 loop spans 14 amino acids. Trimming removed 5 bases at V and 4 bases at J, with 13 bases between. CDR1 and CDR2 (germline): SGHTA, FQGTGA. Here the CDR3 reads CASSPTSSPDTQYF. As DNA, the CDR3 is TGTGCCAGCAGCCCTACTAGTTCGCCAGATACGCAGTATTTT.

This clone was seen just once. This CDR3 is CASSPWTEEETQYF. The CDR3 bases are TGTGCCAGTAGTCCCTGGACGGAAGAAGAGACCCAGTACTTC. The chain couples TRBV19 to TRBJ2-5; the D is unclear. V lost 5 bases to trimming and J lost 3 bases, with 13 bases between them. The CDR3 contains 14 residues. Germline loops: CDR1 LNHDA, CDR2 SQIVND (reference sequence).

The rearrangement joins TRBV6-1 to TRBJ1-2; TRBD1 might be the D (5 bases). V was clipped by 4 bases and J by 4 bases, with 16 bases between them. The CDR3 has 15 amino acids. Germline V gene sequence: CDR1 MNHNS, CDR2 SASEGT. The DNA of the CDR3 is TGTGCCAGCAGTGCAGTGGGGACGGGGCTCTATGGCTACACCTTC. Protein: CASSAVGTGLYGYTF.

V gene TRBV5-1 combines with J gene TRBJ2-7; TRBD1 agrees at 7 bases. This CDR3 is built from 14 residues. Germline V gives CDR1 SGHRS, CDR2 YFSETQ. V dropped 0 bases and J dropped 2; count of bases not matched to a gene: 2. CDR3 loop: CASSLGQGAYEQYF. CDR3 coding DNA: TGCGCCAGCAGCTTGGGGCAGGGGGCCTACGAGCAGTACTTC.

This chain connects TRBV28 to TRBJ1-5; 7 bases line up with TRBD1. Germline values: CDR1 MDHEN, CDR2 SYDVKM. Trimming removed 6 bases from V and 4 bases from J; junction bases left unmatched: 6. The CDR3 has 14 amino acids. The CDR3 DNA reads TGTGCCAGCAGCGGCAGGGGGGGGAATCAGCCCCAGCATTTT. Protein sequence: CASSGRGGNQPQHF.

The chain employs TRBV30 and TRBJ1-1; D unclear. The CDR3 is 10 residues long. V gave up 5 bases and J gave up 8 bases, with 9 bases separating them. CDR1 and CDR2 (germline): GTSNPN, SVGIG (reference sequence). Here the CDR3 DNA reads TGTGCCTGGGGTCCAGGCGAAGCTTTCTTT. It encodes CAWGPGEAFF.

This chain uses TRBV27 with TRBJ2-1; the match to TRBD2 covers 11 bases. This CDR3 is 17 amino acids long. The germline gives CDR1 MNHEY, CDR2 SMNVEV (reference sequence). The V gene end was trimmed by 2 bases and the J gene end by 8 bases; junction bases not matched to a gene: 11. CDR3 DNA sequence: TGTGCCAGCAGTTTACTGCAGACTAGCGGGATAGGTCATGAGCAGTTCTTC. It encodes CASSLLQTSGIGHEQFF.

The gene calls are TRBV5-5 and TRBJ2-7; D remains unclear. There are 14 residues in the CDR3. Per the germline V gene, CDR1 is SGHKS and CDR2 is YYEKEE (reference sequence). Trimming removed 4 bases from V and 3 bases from J, with 14 bases in between. The CDR3 loop reads CASSGPPRNYEQYF. The CDR3, as DNA: TGTGCCAGCAGCGGGCCCCCCAGAAACTACGAGCAGTACTTC.

In nucleotides, the CDR3 is TGTGCCAGCAGCGACCGACTAGCGGGAGCGGACGAGCAGTACTTC. Translation gives CASSDRLAGADEQYF. V and J are TRBV4-2 and TRBJ2-7, with TRBD2 matching over 12 bases. In germline, CDR1 is LGHNA, CDR2 YNFKEQ. The CDR3 totals 15 residues. J gave up 5 bases and V 5 bases, and 7 bases lay outside the gene matches.

The chain carries TRBV4-1 and TRBJ2-7, with 9 bases matching TRBD2. The CDR3 loop spans 17 amino acids. The J segment lost 5 bases and the V segment lost 1 base, leaving 12 bases of the junction unmatched. Germline assignment: CDR1 MGHRA and CDR2 YSYEKL. The CDR3 bases are TGCGCCAGCAGCCAAGTGGCTAGCGGGAAGGGTGAGCACGAGCAGTACTTC. Translated: CASSQVASGKGEHEQYF.